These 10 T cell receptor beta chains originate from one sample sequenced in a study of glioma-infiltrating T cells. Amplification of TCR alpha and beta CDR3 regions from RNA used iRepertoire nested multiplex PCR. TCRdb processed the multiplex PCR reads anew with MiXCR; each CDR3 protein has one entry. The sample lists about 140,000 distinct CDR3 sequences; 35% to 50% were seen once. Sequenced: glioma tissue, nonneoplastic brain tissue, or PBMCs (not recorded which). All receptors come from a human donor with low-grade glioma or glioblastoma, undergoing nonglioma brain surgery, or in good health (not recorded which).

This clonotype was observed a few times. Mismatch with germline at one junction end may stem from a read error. The DNA of the CDR3 is TGTGCTAGCAGCTTAAGACAGGCCGAACAAGAGACCCAGTACTTC. Protein: CASSLRQAEQETQYF. The V call is TRBV7-7, the J call TRBJ2-5; TRBD1 might be the D (6 bases). The CDR3 has 15 residues. Germline V gene sequence: CDR1 SSHAT, CDR2 FNYEAQ (reference sequence).

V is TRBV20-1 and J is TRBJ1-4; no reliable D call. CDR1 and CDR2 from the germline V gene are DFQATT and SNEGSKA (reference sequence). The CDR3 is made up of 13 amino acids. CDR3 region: CKGYDTTNEKLFF. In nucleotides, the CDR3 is TGCAAAGGATATGATACAACTAATGAAAAACTGTTTTTT.

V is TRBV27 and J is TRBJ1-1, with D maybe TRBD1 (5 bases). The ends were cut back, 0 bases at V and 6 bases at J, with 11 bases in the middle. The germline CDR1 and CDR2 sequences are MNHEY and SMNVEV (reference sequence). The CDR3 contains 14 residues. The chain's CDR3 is CASSLSGHNSEAFF. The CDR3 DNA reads TGTGCCAGCAGTTTATCTGGACACAACTCTGAAGCTTTCTTT.

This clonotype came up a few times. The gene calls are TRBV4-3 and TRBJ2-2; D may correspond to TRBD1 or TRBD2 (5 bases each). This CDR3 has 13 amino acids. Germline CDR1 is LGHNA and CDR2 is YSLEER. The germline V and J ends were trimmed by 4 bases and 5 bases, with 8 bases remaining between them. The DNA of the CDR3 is TGCGCCAGCAGCCGGGACGCGACCGGGGAGCTGTTTTTT. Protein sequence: CASSRDATGELFF.

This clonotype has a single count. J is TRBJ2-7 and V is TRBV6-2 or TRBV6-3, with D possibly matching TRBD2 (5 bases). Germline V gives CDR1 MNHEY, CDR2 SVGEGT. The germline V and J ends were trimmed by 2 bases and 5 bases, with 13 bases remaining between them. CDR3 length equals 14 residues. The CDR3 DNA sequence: TGTGCCAGCAGTTACGTCGCAGGTAGCGACGAGCAGTACTTC. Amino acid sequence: CASSYVAGSDEQYF.

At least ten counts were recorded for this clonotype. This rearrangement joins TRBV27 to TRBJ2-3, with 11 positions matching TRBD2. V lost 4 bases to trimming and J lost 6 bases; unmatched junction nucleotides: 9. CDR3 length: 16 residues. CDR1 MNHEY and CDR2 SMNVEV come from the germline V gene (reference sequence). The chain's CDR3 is CASSSLLAGGSDTQYF. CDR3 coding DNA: TGTGCCAGCAGTTCGCTCCTAGCGGGGGGATCGGATACGCAGTATTTT.

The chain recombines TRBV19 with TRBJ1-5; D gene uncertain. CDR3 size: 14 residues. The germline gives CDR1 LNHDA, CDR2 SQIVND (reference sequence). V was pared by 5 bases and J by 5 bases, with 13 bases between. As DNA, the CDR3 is TGTGCCAGTAGTGATCAGGTGTCTTATCAGCCCCAGCATTTT. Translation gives CASSDQVSYQPQHF.

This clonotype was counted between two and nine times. The CDR3 DNA is TGCAGTGCTAGAGATGTAACTCCCGAGAGCTCCTACAATGAGCAGTTCTTC. This translates into CSARDVTPESSYNEQFF. The chain recombines TRBV20-1 with TRBJ2-1; D gene uncertain. The CDR3 is made up of 17 amino acids. With 0 bases removed from V and 0 bases from J, the gap between germline ends came to 15 bases. In germline, CDR1 is DFQATT, CDR2 SNEGSKA (reference sequence).

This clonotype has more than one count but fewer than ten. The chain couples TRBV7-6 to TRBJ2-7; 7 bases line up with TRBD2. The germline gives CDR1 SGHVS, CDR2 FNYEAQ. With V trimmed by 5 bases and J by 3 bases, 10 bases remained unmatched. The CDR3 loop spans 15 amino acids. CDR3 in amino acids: CASSPKNGGFYEQYF. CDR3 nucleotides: TGTGCCAGCAGCCCCAAGAACGGGGGGTTCTACGAGCAGTACTTC.

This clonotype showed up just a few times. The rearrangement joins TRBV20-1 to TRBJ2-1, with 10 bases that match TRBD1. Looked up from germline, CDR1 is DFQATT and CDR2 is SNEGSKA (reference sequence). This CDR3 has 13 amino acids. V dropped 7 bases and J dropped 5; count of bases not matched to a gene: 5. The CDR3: CSGFGTGDNEQFF. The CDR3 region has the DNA TGCAGTGGGTTTGGGACAGGGGACAATGAGCAGTTCTTC.